This T cell receptor (beta chain) derives from a study of STAT5B mutations in CD4+ large granular lymphocyte leukemia. Study information: Cryopreserved patient cells were CD8-depleted, then anti-CD4 bead selected. General study points: Compared with healthy controls (2/35), patient top clones favored TRBV06 (8/27).

A word on this clone: What it binds is unknown.

Generated by immunoSEQ multiplex PCR, the TCRdb table keeps only in-frame clones and is missing some. Of several thousand clones in the sample, 76% were seen once. Germline V gene lookup returns CDR1 SGHTA and CDR2 FQGNSA. Trimming stripped 6 bases from V and 2 bases from J, with 8 bases between. The CDR3 covers 12 residues. V usage is TRBV7-2 and J usage is TRBJ2-7; maybe TRBD2 (6 bases). Input material: PBMCs. The receptor's source is a woman aged 55-70 years with CD4+ T-cell large granular lymphocyte leukemia. The CDR3 DNA reads TGTGCCAGCAGTAGCGGTGCCTACGAGCAGTACTTC. This codes for CASSSGAYEQYF.